This T cell receptor (beta chain) was recovered during a study of PD-L1 blockade in urothelial cancer. Whole-study context: Atezolizumab therapy began for patients in 2014, dosed at 1,200 mg intravenously every 3 weeks. Prior chemotherapy in patients spanned 0 to 3 regimens. Findings of the study overall: Stronger expansion of tumor-associated clones in blood at 3 weeks distinguished durable-benefit patients.

This clone was counted only a few times. Its antigen is not identified. Noted time point: peripheral blood 6 weeks after treatment start. Libraries were prepared by immunoSEQ multiplex PCR; TCRdb keeps only in-frame clonotypes and omits some of them. Of around 21,000 clones in the sample, around 81% were seen once. Trimming removed 7 bases from V and 4 bases from J; junction bases left unmatched: 5. Germline lookup yields CDR1 SNHLY and CDR2 FYNNEI. The CDR3 totals 14 residues. The sample in question was PBMCs, obtained around atezolizumab (anti-PD-L1) treatment. The clonotype comes from a man between 50 and 59 years old with urothelial cancer. The chain is built from TRBV2 and TRBJ1-5, with 9 nucleotides matching TRBD1. CDR3 amino acids: CASTGDRVNQPQHF. The DNA for the CDR3 is TGTGCCAGCACCGGGGACAGGGTGAATCAGCCCCAGCATTTT.